This passage covers 6 T cell receptor beta chains from one sample sequenced in a study of T cell responses to AZD1222 COVID-19 vaccine. Assay: immunoSEQ multiplex PCR; the TCRdb copy retains only in-frame clones and omits some. The table has under 200,000 clones, 91% seen once; the top ten hold around 2%. Sequenced here: peripheral blood, sampled on day 0 of AZD1222 vaccination. The receptor source for this set is an adult in good health.

V and J are TRBV2 and TRBJ1-5; D may be TRBD1 (6 bases). CDR3 length: 12 residues. In germline, CDR1 is SNHLY, CDR2 FYNNEI. V lost 4 bases and J lost 11, with 12 bases in between. The CDR3 coding sequence is TGTGCCAGCAGTGCCTACAGGGACTCCCAGCATTTT. It specifies CASSAYRDSQHF.

This chain connects TRBV27 to TRBJ1-2, with TRBD1 as a possible D gene (6 bases). Trimming took 6 bases from V and 7 from J, leaving 15 bases between them. Germline V gene sequence: CDR1 MNHEY, CDR2 SMNVEV (reference sequence). The CDR3 sequence is 13 residues long. In nucleotides, the CDR3 is TGTGCCAGCAGATTAGGGGGTAAAAGTGGCTACACCTTC. Translating it yields CASRLGGKSGYTF.

The CDR3 DNA reads TGTGCCAGCAGTCAAGGACAGGGGAACTATGGCTACACCTTC. Protein: CASSQGQGNYGYTF. The J gene is TRBJ1-2, the V gene TRBV28; 9 nucleotides agree with TRBD1. V lost 5 bases, J lost 2 bases, and 3 bases stayed unmatched. CDR1 is MDHEN and CDR2 is SYDVKM in the germline V gene. This CDR3 region has 14 residues.

The chain is built from TRBV19 and TRBJ2-5; D is undetermined. The CDR3 length is 16 residues. Germline V gene lookup returns CDR1 LNHDA and CDR2 SQIVND (reference sequence). The V end was cut by 3 bases, the J end by 1 base, with 15 bases between. CDR3 in DNA: TGTGCCAGTAGTATGACGAGGACGGTGGGCCAAGAGACCCAGTACTTC. Residues: CASSMTRTVGQETQYF.

The chain recombines TRBV6-5 with TRBJ2-7; 9 bases fit TRBD1. Germline CDR1 is MNHEY and CDR2 is SVGAGI. The CDR3 is 14 amino acids. J was trimmed by 3 bases and V by 5 bases; bases with no gene match: 5. The DNA for the CDR3 is TGTGCCAGCAGTCGGGACAGGGAACGCTACGAGCAGTACTTC. Amino acids: CASSRDRERYEQYF.

The CDR3 bases are TGTGCCAGCACCCGGAAAGTTTCGGGACAGGGGTTAAATGAGCAGTTCTTC. This sequence encodes CASTRKVSGQGLNEQFF. This chain joins TRBV2 and TRBJ2-1; 10 bases map to TRBD1. Per germline, CDR1 SNHLY and CDR2 FYNNEI. The J segment lost 7 bases and the V segment lost 7 bases, leaving 16 bases of the junction unmatched. The CDR3 runs 17 residues.